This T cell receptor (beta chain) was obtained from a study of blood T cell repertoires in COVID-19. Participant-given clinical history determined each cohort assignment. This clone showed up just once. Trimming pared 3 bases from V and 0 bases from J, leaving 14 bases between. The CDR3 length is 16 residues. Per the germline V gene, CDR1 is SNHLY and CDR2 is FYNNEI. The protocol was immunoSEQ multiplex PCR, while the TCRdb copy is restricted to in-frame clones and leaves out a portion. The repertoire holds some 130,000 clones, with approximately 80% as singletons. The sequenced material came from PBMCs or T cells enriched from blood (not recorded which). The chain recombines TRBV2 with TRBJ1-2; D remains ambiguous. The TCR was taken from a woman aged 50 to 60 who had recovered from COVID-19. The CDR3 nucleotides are TGTGCCAGCAGTGAGAACAGAATGAGGGCTAACTATGGCTACACCTTC. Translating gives CASSENRMRANYGYTF.